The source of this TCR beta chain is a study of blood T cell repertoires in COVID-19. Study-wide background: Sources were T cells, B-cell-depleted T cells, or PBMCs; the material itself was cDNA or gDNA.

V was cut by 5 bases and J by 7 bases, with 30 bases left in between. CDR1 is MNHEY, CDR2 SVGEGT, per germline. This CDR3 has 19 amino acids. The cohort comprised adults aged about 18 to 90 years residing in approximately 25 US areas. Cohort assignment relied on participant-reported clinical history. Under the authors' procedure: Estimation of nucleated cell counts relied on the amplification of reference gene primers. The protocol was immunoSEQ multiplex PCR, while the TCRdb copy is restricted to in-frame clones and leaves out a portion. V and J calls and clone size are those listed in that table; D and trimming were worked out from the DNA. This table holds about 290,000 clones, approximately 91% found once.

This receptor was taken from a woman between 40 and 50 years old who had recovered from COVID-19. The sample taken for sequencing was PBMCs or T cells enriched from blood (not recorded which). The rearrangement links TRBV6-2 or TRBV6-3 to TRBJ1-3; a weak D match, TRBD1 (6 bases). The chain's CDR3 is CASSRGVQGSLANGNTIYF. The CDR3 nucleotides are TGTGCCAGCAGTCGCGGAGTGCAGGGGTCTCTTGCGAATGGTAACACCATATATTTT.